These 16 T cell receptor beta chains came from one sample sequenced in a study of blood T cell repertoires in COVID-19. Some clones are missing from TCRdb's copy, which holds only in-frame ones; the method was immunoSEQ multiplex PCR. The data show 100,000 to 150,000 clones, 79% seen once. The sample consisted of peripheral blood. The receptor set was obtained from a man in his forties or fifties with active or convalescent COVID-19.

The table lists this clone with a count of one. The V gene is TRBV11-2, the J gene TRBJ1-2; D ambiguous. V lost 4 bases and J 4 bases, leaving 19 bases between the germline ends. CDR1 is SGHAT, CDR2 FQNNGV, per germline. This CDR3 spans 16 amino acids. CDR3 amino acids: CASSSGNGRGSYGYTF. CDR3 nucleotide sequence: TGTGCCAGCAGCTCCGGGAACGGGCGGGGAAGCTATGGCTACACCTTC.

The chain has TRBV6-5 and TRBJ1-2; D unclear. Germline CDR1 is MNHEY and CDR2 is SVGAGI. This CDR3 contains 12 residues. Trimming pared 11 bases from V and 5 bases from J, leaving 15 bases between. Here the CDR3 reads CAARVEGYGYTF. In nucleotides, the CDR3 is TGTGCCGCTCGGGTCGAGGGTTATGGCTACACCTTC.

This clone turned up a few times. The gene calls are TRBV30 and TRBJ2-7, with D tentatively TRBD2 (6 bases). Germline V gene data show CDR1 as GTSNPN and CDR2 as SVGIG (reference sequence). V was clipped by 2 bases and J by 5 bases, with 16 bases between them. The CDR3 contains 14 residues. The CDR3 here is CAWSSGLGRNEQYF. CDR3 sequence (DNA): TGTGCCTGGAGTAGCGGGTTGGGCCGCAACGAGCAGTACTTC.

This chain uses TRBV7-9 with TRBJ2-7; D is unresolved. There are 11 residues in the CDR3. Germline V lookup: CDR1 SEHNR, CDR2 FQNEAQ (reference sequence). V dropped 5 bases and J dropped 3 bases, with 5 bases sitting between them. DNA of the CDR3: TGTGCCAGCAGCCCGAGCTACGAGCAGTACTTC. Translation: CASSPSYEQYF.

A single count supports this clone. This sequence joins TRBV28 and TRBJ1-2; D is unresolved. With 3 bases removed from V and 2 bases from J, the gap between germline ends came to 16 bases. Germline V CDR1 and CDR2: MDHEN, SYDVKM. The length of the CDR3 is 16 residues. For the CDR3, the DNA is TGTGCCAGCAGTTTCGGCAGGAGGGTGGGCAACTATGGCTACACCTTC. Its protein product is CASSFGRRVGNYGYTF.

The chain couples TRBV3-1 (or the pseudogene TRBV3-2) to TRBJ2-7; TRBD2 aligns across 10 bases. Germline V gene data show CDR1 as LGHDT and CDR2 as YNNKEL (reference sequence). Losses at the gene ends were 4 bases for V and 3 bases for J; bases not matched to a gene: 6. This CDR3 is 15 amino acids long. CDR3 protein: CASSPGTSEIYEQYF. Written as DNA, the CDR3 is TGTGCCAGCAGCCCCGGGACTAGCGAGATCTACGAGCAGTACTTC.

The genes are TRBV7-3 and TRBJ2-6; no clear D gene. Germline V lookup: CDR1 SGHTA, CDR2 FQGTGA. Deletions cut 0 bases from V and 0 bases from J, with 12 bases between. The CDR3 has 18 residues. The CDR3, as DNA: TGTGCCAGCAGCTTAACGTCGATCCGGTCCTCTGGGGCCAACGTCCTGACTTTC. The encoded protein is CASSLTSIRSSGANVLTF. Based on the CDR3 plus reference TRBV7-3 and TRBJ2-6, the full variable domain is GAGVSQTPSNKVTEKGKYVELRCDPISGHTALYWYRQSLGQGPEFLIYFQGTGAADDSGLPNDRFFAVRPEGSVSTLKIQRTERGDSAVYLCASSLTSIRSSGANVLTFGAGSRLTVL.

The chain joins TRBV18 to TRBJ2-3; 10 bases agree with TRBD1. Germline loops: CDR1 KGHSH, CDR2 LQKENI. J lost 6 bases, V lost 2 bases, and 5 bases had no gene match. The CDR3 is 15 amino acids. The CDR3 sequence is CASSPEGTGVDTQYF. CDR3 coding DNA: TGTGCCAGCTCACCAGAAGGGACAGGGGTGGATACGCAGTATTTT. Looking up the rest from reference TRBV18 and TRBJ2-3 gives the full variable domain: NAGVMQNPRHLVRRRGQEARLRCSPMKGHSHVYWYRQLPEEGLKFMVYLQKENIIDESGMPKERFSAEFPKEGPSILRIQQVVRGDSAAYFCASSPEGTGVDTQYFGPGTRLTVL.

This clone was seen a few times. The chain has TRBV19 and TRBJ1-2; a weak D match, TRBD1 (5 bases). The germline V and J ends were trimmed by 2 bases and 1 base, with 14 bases remaining between them. Germline lookup yields CDR1 LNHDA and CDR2 SQIVND (reference sequence). The CDR3 contains 16 residues. The CDR3 bases are TGTGCCAGTAGTATATCGGCAGGGCTAGGTAACTATGGCTACACCTTC. Translated, it gives CASSISAGLGNYGYTF.

J is TRBJ1-3 and V is TRBV6-5; TRBD1 might be the D (5 bases). The CDR3 is 15 residues long. Deletions cut 7 bases from V and 3 bases from J, with 16 bases between. CDR1 is MNHEY, CDR2 SVGAGI, per germline. CDR3 nucleotides: TGTGCCAGCAAAAATAACCAGGGTAGTGGAAACACCATATATTTT. Encoded protein: CASKNNQGSGNTIYF.

The V gene is TRBV7-3, the J gene TRBJ2-1, with TRBD2 identical over 7 bases. Germline CDR1 and CDR2: SGHTA and FQGTGA. Trimming removed 5 bases from V and 8 bases from J; junction bases left unmatched: 9. This CDR3 spans 14 amino acids. The CDR3 DNA sequence: TGTGCCAGCAGCCCCAACCCCCGGGGGGATGAGCAGTTCTTC. Its protein product is CASSPNPRGDEQFF. The whole variable domain, filled in from reference TRBV7-3 and TRBJ2-1, reads GAGVSQTPSNKVTEKGKYVELRCDPISGHTALYWYRQSLGQGPEFLIYFQGTGAADDSGLPNDRFFAVRPEGSVSTLKIQRTERGDSAVYLCASSPNPRGDEQFFGPGTRLTVL.

This chain joins TRBV6-5 and TRBJ1-6; D not resolved. The CDR3 has 13 amino acids. CDR1 MNHEY and CDR2 SVGAGI come from the germline V gene. The V end lost 7 bases, the J end lost 6 bases, and 10 bases lay between the germline ends. Here the CDR3 reads CASTRETNSPLHF. Written as DNA, the CDR3 is TGTGCCAGCACCCGGGAGACTAATTCACCCCTCCACTTT.

The chain uses TRBV18 and TRBJ2-1; D gene ambiguous. Trimming took 0 bases from V and 0 from J, leaving 9 bases between them. CDR1 and CDR2 (germline): KGHSH, LQKENI. The CDR3 extends over 16 amino acids. CDR3 sequence: CASSPPSVSSYNEQFF. In DNA form, the CDR3 reads TGTGCCAGCTCACCACCCAGCGTAAGCTCCTACAATGAGCAGTTCTTC.

The V gene is TRBV5-4, the J gene TRBJ2-2, with 8 bases that match TRBD2. J gave up 4 bases and V 0 bases, and 8 bases lay outside the gene matches. Per the germline V gene, CDR1 is SGHNT and CDR2 is YYREEE (reference sequence). The CDR3 runs to 17 residues. CDR3 in amino acids: CASSLVLTSGTTGELFF. The CDR3 coding sequence is TGTGCCAGCAGCTTGGTCCTCACTAGCGGAACCACCGGGGAGCTGTTTTTT.

This clone was recorded a few times. The chain uses TRBV4-2 and TRBJ2-5, with unresolved D. Trimming left V 0 bases short and J 1 base short, with 6 bases between. This CDR3 has 14 amino acids. Germline V gene sequence: CDR1 LGHNA, CDR2 YNFKEQ. The CDR3 DNA is TGTGCCAGCAGCCAAGATACACCCCAAGAGACCCAGTACTTC. As protein: CASSQDTPQETQYF.

The chain carries TRBV7-9 and TRBJ1-2; D possibly corresponds to TRBD1 (5 bases). V lost 5 bases and J lost 3, with 10 bases in between. The V gene's germline CDR1 is SEHNR and CDR2 FQNEAQ (reference sequence). The CDR3 loop spans 13 amino acids. CDR3 sequence (DNA): TGTGCCAGCAGCCACGGGGGGGACTATGGCTACACCTTC. Translating gives CASSHGGDYGYTF.